A single sample gave rise to the 21 T cell receptor beta chains below, sequenced in a study of beta chain features in type 1 diabetes. Reverse transcription of all isolated RNA meant that expressed TCRB transcripts were sequenced. Libraries were prepared by immunoSEQ multiplex PCR; TCRdb keeps only in-frame clonotypes and omits some of them. The table shows 150,000 to 200,000 clones, with roughly 65% occurring only once. Antigens of these TCRs are unknown. Overall study findings and caveats: Among all four CD4+ subsets, Type 1 diabetes patients had TCRB CDR3s that were moderately but significantly shorter.

Material for sequencing was naive CD4+ T cells from blood. Receptors were obtained from a man aged 30 to 39 with type 1 diabetes.

The chain uses TRBV25-1 and TRBJ1-6; 8 nucleotides agree with TRBD1. This CDR3 contains 15 residues. V lost 6 bases and J lost 5; bases outside the gene matches: 6. Germline V CDR1 and CDR2: MGHDK, SYGVNS. CDR3 sequence: CASSPPDRDNSPLHF. The DNA for the CDR3 is TGTGCCAGCAGCCCCCCGGACAGGGATAATTCACCCCTCCACTTT.

This clone came up a few times. This chain links TRBV7-2 with TRBJ2-1; D remains unclear. The CDR3 loop spans 12 amino acids. The ends were cut back, 8 bases at V and 0 bases at J, with 5 bases in the middle. CDR1 and CDR2 from the germline V gene are SGHTA and FQGNSA. CDR3 DNA sequence: TGTGCCAGCCTAAGCTCCTACAATGAGCAGTTCTTC. Amino acid sequence: CASLSSYNEQFF.

This sequence joins TRBV13 and TRBJ2-7; D gene uncertain. Germline V gene data show CDR1 as PRHDT and CDR2 as FYEKMQ (reference sequence). CDR3 size: 13 residues. V lost 2 bases, J lost 0 bases, and 5 bases lay in between. CDR3: CASSLLNSYEQYF. The CDR3 DNA sequence: TGTGCCAGCAGCTTACTAAACTCCTACGAGCAGTACTTC. Complete variable domain (other parts from reference TRBV13 and TRBJ2-7): AAGVIQSPRHLIKEKRETATLKCYPIPRHDTVYWYQQGPGQDPQFLISFYEKMQSDKGSIPDRFSAQQFSDYHSELNMSSLELGDSALYFCASSLLNSYEQYFGPGTRLTVT.

J is TRBJ2-3 and V is TRBV7-9, with 8 nucleotides matching TRBD2. CDR1 is SEHNR, CDR2 FQNEAQ, per germline (reference sequence). V trimming: 5 bases; J trimming: 0 bases; junction bases outside the gene matches: 4. The CDR3 has 15 amino acids. As DNA, the CDR3 is TGTGCCAGCAGCCGTCCGGGGGGGAGCACAGATACGCAGTATTTT. Residues: CASSRPGGSTDTQYF.

This chain uses TRBV9 with TRBJ2-1, with D tentatively TRBD1 (6 bases). The V end was cut by 4 bases, the J end by 5 bases, with 16 bases between. Germline CDR1 SGDLS, CDR2 YYNGEE. This CDR3 comprises 15 residues. CDR3 region: CASSFRPTGDNEQFF. CDR3 nucleotide sequence: TGTGCCAGCAGCTTTCGACCGACAGGAGACAATGAGCAGTTCTTC.

In nucleotides, the CDR3 is TGTGCCAGCAGCTACCTACGAGGAGATACGCAGTATTTT. Amino acids: CASSYLRGDTQYF. The chain links TRBV7-2 to TRBJ2-3; D unclear. The CDR3 runs to 13 residues. V was cut by 4 bases and J by 5 bases, with 10 bases left in between. CDR1 and CDR2 from the germline V gene are SGHTA and FQGNSA. Full variable domain (remainder filled in from reference TRBV7-2 and TRBJ2-3): GAGVSQSPSNKVTEKGKDVELRCDPISGHTALYWYRQSLGQGLEFLIYFQGNSAPDKSGLPSDRFSAERTGGSVSTLTIQRTQQEDSAVYLCASSYLRGDTQYFGPGTRLTVL.

This rearrangement joins TRBV2 to TRBJ2-7, with D hard to call. This CDR3 region has 13 residues. Germline assignment: CDR1 SNHLY and CDR2 FYNNEI. The ends were cut back, 7 bases at V and 3 bases at J, with 13 bases in the middle. CDR3 region: CASKVTLIYEQYF. The CDR3, as DNA: TGTGCCAGCAAGGTCACACTAATCTACGAGCAGTACTTC.

Only a few counts were recorded for this clone. The V gene is TRBV28, the J gene TRBJ1-3; D unclear. This CDR3 comprises 13 residues. Germline CDR1 is MDHEN and CDR2 is SYDVKM. V lost 7 bases and J lost 2, with 9 bases in between. CDR3 loop: CASNSAAGNTIYF. CDR3 bases: TGTGCCAGCAATTCGGCAGCTGGAAACACCATATATTTT.

The rearrangement uses TRBV29-1 and TRBJ2-1; D is uncertain. Germline V lookup: CDR1 SQVTM, CDR2 ANQGSEA. The CDR3 consists of 13 residues. Trimming removed 5 bases at V and 5 bases at J, with 13 bases between. As DNA, the CDR3 is TGCAGCGTTTTTGGCTCCCGGCACAATGAGCAGTTCTTC. This encodes CSVFGSRHNEQFF.

CDR3 in amino acids: CASRTGANNQPQHF. CDR3 bases: TGTGCCAGCCGGACAGGGGCCAACAATCAGCCCCAGCATTTT. The V call is TRBV6-5, the J call TRBJ1-5; 9 nucleotides agree with TRBD1. The CDR3 covers 14 residues. In germline, CDR1 is MNHEY, CDR2 SVGAGI. Unmatched junction bases numbered 5, after V lost 8 bases and J lost 3 bases.

The V gene is TRBV2, the J gene TRBJ1-2; no clear D. Germline CDR1 is SNHLY and CDR2 is FYNNEI. This CDR3 comprises 12 residues. V was clipped by 8 bases and J by 4 bases, with 11 bases between them. Here the CDR3 DNA reads TGTGCCAGCTTGAGGGTTGGCTATGGCTACACCTTC. It encodes CASLRVGYGYTF.

Concerning this clone itself: At the DNA level, this CDR3 is encoded by other sequences in the same sample as well. The V call is TRBV25-1, the J call TRBJ1-1, with D unresolved. CDR3 length equals 13 residues. Germline loops: CDR1 MGHDK, CDR2 SYGVNS. Trimming took 1 base from V and 4 from J, leaving 7 bases between them. The chain's CDR3 is CASSEFGRTEAFF. CDR3 DNA: TGTGCCAGCAGTGAATTCGGCCGCACTGAAGCTTTCTTT.

This chain links TRBV30 with TRBJ2-3, with D possibly being TRBD2 (6 bases). Looked up from germline, CDR1 is GTSNPN and CDR2 is SVGIG (reference sequence). V dropped 1 base and J dropped 4 bases, with 9 bases sitting between them. The length of the CDR3 is 13 residues. The CDR3 DNA sequence: TGTGCCTGGAGTGCCGGGGGTCCAGATACGCAGTATTTT. Translated, it gives CAWSAGGPDTQYF.

The chain employs TRBV9 and TRBJ2-3, with 8 bases matching TRBD2. With V trimmed by 4 bases and J by 4 bases, 8 bases remained unmatched. This CDR3 is built from 15 residues. Per the germline V gene, CDR1 is SGDLS and CDR2 is YYNGEE. The CDR3 reads CASSLGLAKADTQYF. CDR3 bases: TGTGCCAGCAGCCTTGGACTAGCAAAGGCAGATACGCAGTATTTT.

The CDR3 bases are TGTGCCAGCAGGCACAGGGGCAATCAGCCCCAGCATTTT. Translated: CASRHRGNQPQHF. This chain links TRBV21-1 with TRBJ1-5; no check of the table's D call, TRBD1, against the DNA was made. TRBV21-1 is an annotated pseudogene. This CDR3 has 13 amino acids.

This rearrangement joins TRBV14 to TRBJ1-2; unclear D gene. In germline, CDR1 is SGHDN, CDR2 FVKESK. The ends were cut back, 1 base at V and 6 bases at J, with 15 bases in the middle. This CDR3 has 15 amino acids. CDR3 coding DNA: TGTGCCAGCAGCCAAGTGCAGGCTTCAAGGGATGGCTACACCTTC. Protein sequence: CASSQVQASRDGYTF.

This clone was seen a few times. J is TRBJ2-5 and V is TRBV5-4; D not resolved. V lost 2 bases and J lost 3, with 8 bases in between. The germline V gene has CDR1 SGHNT and CDR2 YYREEE (reference sequence). This CDR3 is built from 13 residues. The CDR3 DNA reads TGTGCCAGCAGCTTTCTAACTGAAGAGACCCAGTACTTC. The encoded protein is CASSFLTEETQYF.

This rearrangement joins TRBV9 to TRBJ1-3; D gene ambiguous. CDR3 size: 12 residues. Between the trimmed V and J ends, which lost 4 bases and 2 bases, there was a span of 4 bases. The germline V gene has CDR1 SGDLS and CDR2 YYNGEE. The CDR3 region is CASSIPGNTIYF. The CDR3 DNA sequence: TGTGCCAGCAGCATTCCTGGAAACACCATATATTTT.

The chain joins TRBV7-9 to TRBJ2-1; 7 bases line up with TRBD1. The CDR3 has 14 amino acids. The V gene's germline CDR1 is SEHNR and CDR2 FQNEAQ (reference sequence). J gave up 10 bases and V 2 bases, and 8 bases lay outside the gene matches. CDR3 sequence (DNA): TGTGCCAGCAGCTTACCCTACAGGGGCCTCGAGCAGTTCTTC. Translation: CASSLPYRGLEQFF.

The CDR3 here is CASSQGVETQYF. CDR3 DNA sequence: TGTGCCAGCAGTCAGGGTGTGGAGACCCAGTACTTC. The chain has TRBV25-1 and TRBJ2-5; maybe TRBD1 (5 bases). Trimming removed 5 bases from V and 5 bases from J, with 9 bases in between. In germline, CDR1 is MGHDK, CDR2 SYGVNS. There are 12 residues in the CDR3.

This clone has only a few counts. The chain links TRBV4-1 to TRBJ1-1, with D maybe TRBD1 (5 bases). V lost 4 bases, J lost 5 bases, and 11 bases lay in between. Germline V gives CDR1 MGHRA, CDR2 YSYEKL. The CDR3 extends over 13 amino acids. CDR3 region: CASSPDQGTEAFF. The CDR3 coding sequence is TGCGCCAGCAGCCCAGATCAGGGAACTGAAGCTTTCTTT.